One sample yielded the 9 T cell receptor beta chains listed below, sequenced in a study of control samples from healthy donors and cancer patients. The assay was immunoSEQ multiplex PCR, and TCRdb's table has in-frame clones only and misses some. The profile shows some 130,000 clones, around nine tenths of them singletons. The specimen sequenced was blood. The receptors here all came from a man younger than 30 in good health.

The genes are TRBV19 and TRBJ1-1, with 7 positions matching TRBD1. Germline-derived CDR1 and CDR2 are LNHDA and SQIVND (reference sequence). CDR3 length: 12 residues. Losses at the gene ends were 9 bases for V and 4 bases for J; bases not matched to a gene: 5. This CDR3 reads CASLTGATEAFF. For the CDR3, the DNA is TGTGCCAGCTTAACAGGGGCCACTGAAGCTTTCTTT.

The CDR3 bases are TGTGCCAGCAGCCAAGGGGACAGGGTCTCCATCTATGGCTACACCTTC. Protein: CASSQGDRVSIYGYTF. J is TRBJ1-2 and V is TRBV3-1 (or the pseudogene TRBV3-2); TRBD1 agrees at 9 bases. Germline CDR1 reads LGHDT; CDR2 reads YNNKEL (reference sequence). The V gene end was trimmed by 1 base and the J gene end by 4 bases; junction bases not matched to a gene: 7. The CDR3 sequence is 16 residues long.

The chain is built from TRBV7-9 and TRBJ2-3; TRBD2 agrees at 11 bases. The CDR3 is 15 residues long. V trimming: 3 bases; J trimming: 5 bases; junction bases outside the gene matches: 4. Germline V gene lookup returns CDR1 SEHNR and CDR2 FQNEAQ (reference sequence). The chain's CDR3 is CASSFSGGAEDTQYF. The DNA of the CDR3 is TGTGCCAGCAGCTTTAGCGGGGGGGCGGAAGATACGCAGTATTTT.

The CDR3 DNA reads as TGCGCCAGCAGCCTTCCCAAGGGGAACACTGAAGCTTTCTTT. Its protein product is CASSLPKGNTEAFF. The genes are TRBV4-1 and TRBJ1-1; the D is unclear. The CDR3 loop spans 14 amino acids. Germline assignment: CDR1 MGHRA and CDR2 YSYEKL. V was shortened by 4 bases and J by 1 base, with 10 bases between the two germline ends.

CDR3 amino acids: CASSPTTMASEAFF. As DNA, the CDR3 is TGTGCCAGCAGCCCGACAACCATGGCGAGTGAAGCTTTCTTT. V usage is TRBV5-5 and J usage is TRBJ1-1; no firm D call. The CDR3 length is 14 residues. Germline V gives CDR1 SGHKS, CDR2 YYEKEE (reference sequence). Trimming left V 4 bases short and J 7 bases short, with 17 bases between. Filled out from reference TRBV5-5 and TRBJ1-1, the complete variable domain reads DAGVTQSPTHLIKTRGQQVTLRCSPISGHKSVSWYQQVLGQGPQFIFQYYEKEERGRGNFPDRFSARQFPNYSSELNVNALLLGDSALYLCASSPTTMASEAFFGQGTRLTVV.

A single count supports this clone. V and J are TRBV21-1 and TRBJ2-5. TRBV21-1 is listed as a pseudogene. The CDR3 is 17 residues long. Written as DNA, the CDR3 is TGTGCCAGCAGCAAAATCCCTCCGTCGGCCCGGTGGGAGACCCAGTACTTC. It encodes CASSKIPPSARWETQYF.

The chain employs TRBV10-1 and TRBJ2-3; D is possibly TRBD2 (6 bases). The ends were cut back, 4 bases at V and 4 bases at J, with 18 bases in the middle. The CDR3 has 16 amino acids. In germline, CDR1 is WNHNN, CDR2 SYGVQD (reference sequence). The CDR3 bases are TGCGCCAGCAGTGGGGGACCGGGACTCGGTCCAGATACGCAGTATTTT. It specifies CASSGGPGLGPDTQYF.

The chain carries TRBV7-7 and TRBJ2-2; no clear D gene. Germline CDR1 is SSHAT and CDR2 is FNYEAQ (reference sequence). V lost 5 bases and J lost 5, with 15 bases in between. The CDR3 has 15 residues. The CDR3 sequence: CASSPPAADTGELFF. In DNA, the CDR3 is TGTGCCAGCAGCCCCCCCGCAGCTGATACCGGGGAGCTGTTTTTT.

The chain is built from TRBV10-3 and TRBJ1-5; D gene ambiguous. CDR1 ENHRY and CDR2 SYGVKD come from the germline V gene. The CDR3 runs 14 residues. Trimming left V 3 bases short and J 5 bases short, with 11 bases between. The CDR3 DNA reads as TGTGCCATCAGTGATGGGTTGGGCGATCAGCCCCAGCATTTT. Protein sequence: CAISDGLGDQPQHF.